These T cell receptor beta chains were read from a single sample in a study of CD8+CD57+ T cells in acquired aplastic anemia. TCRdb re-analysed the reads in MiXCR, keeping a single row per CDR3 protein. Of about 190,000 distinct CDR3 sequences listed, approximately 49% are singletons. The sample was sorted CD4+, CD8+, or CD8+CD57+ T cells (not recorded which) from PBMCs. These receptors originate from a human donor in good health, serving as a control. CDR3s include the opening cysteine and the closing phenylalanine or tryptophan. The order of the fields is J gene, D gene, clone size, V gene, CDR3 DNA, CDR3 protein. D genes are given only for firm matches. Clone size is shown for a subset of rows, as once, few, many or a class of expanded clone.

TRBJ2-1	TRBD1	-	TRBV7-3	TGTGCCAGCAGCTTACTGACAGGGGGGTCCTACAATGAGCAGTTCTTC	CASSLLTGGSYNEQFF
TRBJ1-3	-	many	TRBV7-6	TGTGCCAGCAGCTTTACAGGAGACTCTGGAAACACCATATATTTT	CASSFTGDSGNTIYF
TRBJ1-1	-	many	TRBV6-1	TGTGCCAGCAGTGGGGTGGTAATGAACACTGAAGCTTTCTTT	CASSGVVMNTEAFF
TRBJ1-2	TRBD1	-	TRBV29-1	TGCAGCGTTCAGGGGGGTCATGGCTACACCTTC	CSVQGGHGYTF
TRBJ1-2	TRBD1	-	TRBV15	TGTGCCACCAGCACCGGGACAGGGATACATGGCTACACCTTC	CATSTGTGIHGYTF
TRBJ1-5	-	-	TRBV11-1	TGTGCCAGCAGCCCGAGCCAGGGCGATAGCAATCAGCCCCAGCATTTT	CASSPSQGDSNQPQHF
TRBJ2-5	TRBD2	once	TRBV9	TGTGCCAGCAGTGTAGCTCCGGGGGGGCAAGAGACCCGGTACTTC	CASSVAPGGQETRYF
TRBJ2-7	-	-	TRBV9	TGTGCCAGCAGCGTCTCCCCAAACACCTACGAGCAGTACTTC	CASSVSPNTYEQYF
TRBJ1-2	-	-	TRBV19	TGTGCCAGTAGTATAGTTGGCAAACTCAACTATGGCTACACCTTC	CASSIVGKLNYGYTF
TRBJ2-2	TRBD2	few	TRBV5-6	TGTGCCAGCAGCTTGGCCCGTACTAGAACTTTAGCGGGGGCCTTCAACACCGGGGAGCTGTTTTTT	CASSLARTRTLAGAFNTGELFF
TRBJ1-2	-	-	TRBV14	TGTGCCAGCAGCCAAGTCACGGCGTATGGCTACACCTTC	CASSQVTAYGYTF
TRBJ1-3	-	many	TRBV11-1	TGTGCCAGCAGCTTCGGGGCCCTCTCTGGAAACACCATATATTTT	CASSFGALSGNTIYF
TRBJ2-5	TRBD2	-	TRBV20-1	TGCAGTGCTAGGGCACCCGGGGTGGAAGCGGGGCTCCAAGAGACCCAGTACTTC	CSARAPGVEAGLQETQYF
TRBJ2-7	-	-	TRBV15	TGTGCCACCAGCAGGGACACAGGGTACTACGAGCAGTACTTC	CATSRDTGYYEQYF
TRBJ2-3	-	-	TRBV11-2	TGTGCCAGCAGCTCTAGCCGGAGCTCCTACAATGAGCAGTATTTT	CASSSSRSSYNEQYF
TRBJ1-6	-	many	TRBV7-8	TGTGCCAGCAGCTTAGCGCGAGGCAGATTTTCTATAAGCTCCTATAATTCACCCCTCCACTTT	CASSLARGRFSISSYNSPLHF
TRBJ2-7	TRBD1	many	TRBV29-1	TGCAGCGTTGACGGTCCAGGGGGCAGGTACGAGCAGTACTTC	CSVDGPGGRYEQYF
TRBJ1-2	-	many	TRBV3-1	TGTGCCAGCAGCCAAGTAAATCCTAACTATGGCTACACCTTC	CASSQVNPNYGYTF
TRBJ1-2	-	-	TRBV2	TGTGCCAGCGTCGGGTCAGGGTTCGACTATGGCTACACCTTC	CASVGSGFDYGYTF
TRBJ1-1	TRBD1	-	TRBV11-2	TGTGCCAGCAGCTTAGCGGGACAGGAGAGGACAAACACTGAAGCTTTCTTT	CASSLAGQERTNTEAFF
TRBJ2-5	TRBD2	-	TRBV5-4	TGTGCCAGCAGCTCTAGCGGGAGTTGGGAGACCCAGTACTTC	CASSSSGSWETQYF
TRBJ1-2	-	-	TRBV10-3	TGTGCCATCAGTGAGGCTCCAAGGGAGAACTATGGCTGCACCTTC	CAISEAPRENYGCTF
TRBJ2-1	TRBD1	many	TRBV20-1	TGCAGTGCTAAGGGACAGGGAGGCTCCTACAATGAGCAGTTCTTC	CSAKGQGGSYNEQFF
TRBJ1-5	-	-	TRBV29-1	TGCAGCGTCGCAGGGGATCCTTTAACCGGGCGCAATCAGCCCCAGCATTTT	CSVAGDPLTGRNQPQHF
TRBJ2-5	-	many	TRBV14	TGTGCCAGCAGCTATATCCGGGATCAAGAGACCCAGTACTTC	CASSYIRDQETQYF
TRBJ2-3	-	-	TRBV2	TGTGCCAGCAGTGGTATAGATACGCAGTATTTT	CASSGIDTQYF
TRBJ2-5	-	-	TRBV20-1	TGCAGTGCTAGAGACTCCCGACAGCAAGAGACCCAGTACTTC	CSARDSRQQETQYF
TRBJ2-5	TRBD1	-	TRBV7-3	TGTGCCAGCAGGACAGGGGAGACCCAGTACTTC	CASRTGETQYF
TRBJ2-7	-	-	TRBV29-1	TGCAGCGTTCGTAGTATTAGTTCTTACGAGCAGTACTTC	CSVRSISSYEQYF
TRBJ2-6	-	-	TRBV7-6	TGTGCCAGCAGCTTAGGTGTGGGACCGATCTCTGGGGCCAACGTCCTGACCTTC	CASSLGVGPISGANVLTF
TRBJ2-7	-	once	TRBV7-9	TGTGCCAGCATGAGCGTCTCCTACGAGCAGTACTTC	CASMSVSYEQYF
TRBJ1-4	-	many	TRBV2	TGTGCCAGCAGCGAAATTCTAGGGGAGAAAGGGGAAAAACTGTTTTTT	CASSEILGEKGEKLFF
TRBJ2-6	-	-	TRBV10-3	TGTGCCATCAGTGACCCCGGACAAGGGAGCTCTGGGGCCAACGTCCTGACTTTC	CAISDPGQGSSGANVLTF
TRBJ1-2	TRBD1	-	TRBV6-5	TGTGCCAGCAGTTACACAGGGGGGGCCTATGGCTACACCTTC	CASSYTGGAYGYTF
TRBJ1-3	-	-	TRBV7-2	TGTGCCAGCAGCTGGACGGGGCCGGCGAACTCTGGAAACACCATATATTTT	CASSWTGPANSGNTIYF
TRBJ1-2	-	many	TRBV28	TGTGCCAGCAGTTTATCTAGCCATGGCTACACCTTC	CASSLSSHGYTF
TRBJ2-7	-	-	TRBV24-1	TGTGCCAGCAGTGAACCGCCATACGAGCAGTACTTC	CASSEPPYEQYF
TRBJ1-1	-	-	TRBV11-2	TGTGCCAGCAGCTTAGATAGGCGCACTGAAGCTTTCTTT	CASSLDRRTEAFF
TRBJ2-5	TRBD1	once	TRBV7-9	TGTGCCAGCAGCCTAGGGGACAGGGCGGCGGTAGAGGCCCAGTACTTC	CASSLGDRAAVEAQYF
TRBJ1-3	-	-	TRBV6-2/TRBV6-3	TGTGCCAGCAGTTACCCCTTCTCTGGAAACACCATATATTTT	CASSYPFSGNTIYF
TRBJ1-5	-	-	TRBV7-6	TGTGCCAGCAGCTTAGGGAGCGGGGATGGCTACGAGCATTTT	CASSLGSGDGYEHF
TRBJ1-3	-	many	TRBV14	TGTGCCAGCAGCCCGGTGGTCAGGGCTGGAAACACCATATATTTT	CASSPVVRAGNTIYF
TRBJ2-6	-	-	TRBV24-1	TGTGCCAGCAGTTACTCGTCCGGGGCTGGGGCCAACGTCCTGACTTTC	CASSYSSGAGANVLTF
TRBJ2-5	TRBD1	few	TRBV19	TGTGCCAGTAGTCTCACGACAGGGTGGTTCGTCCAAGAGACCCAGTACTTC	CASSLTTGWFVQETQYF
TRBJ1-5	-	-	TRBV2	TGTGCCAGCTGCTCCGGGAAAAATCAGCCCCAGCATTTT	CASCSGKNQPQHF
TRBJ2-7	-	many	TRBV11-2	TGTGCCAGCAGCTTAGGGTGGGCGTCCTACGAGCAGTACTTC	CASSLGWASYEQYF
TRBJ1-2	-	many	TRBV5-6	TGTGCCAGCAGCCCATGGCGCTATGGCTACACCTTC	CASSPWRYGYTF
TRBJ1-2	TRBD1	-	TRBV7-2	TGTGCCAGCAGCCCCGCCGGGACAGGGATCAGCTACACCTTC	CASSPAGTGISYTF
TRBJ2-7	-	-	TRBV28	TGTGCCAGCAGTTTATGGGGATCCGAGCAGTACTTC	CASSLWGSEQYF
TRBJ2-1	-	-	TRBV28	TGTGCCAGCACCCTTACGAGAAATAATGAGCAGTTCTTC	CASTLTRNNEQFF
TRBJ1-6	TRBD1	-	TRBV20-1	TGCAGTGGGAAACAGGGGGGAGGTACTTCACCCCTCCACTTT	CSGKQGGGTSPLHF
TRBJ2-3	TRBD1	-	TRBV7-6	TGTGCCAGTACCTCCGGACAGGGCACAGATACGCAGTATTTT	CASTSGQGTDTQYF
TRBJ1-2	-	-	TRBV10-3	TGTGCCGCGATGGACGGAACGTGGAGTGGCTACACCTTC	CAAMDGTWSGYTF
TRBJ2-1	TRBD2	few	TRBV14	TGTGCCAGCAGTTTAAGGGGTTGGGCTCGAGAGACTAGCCGTTACAATGAGCAGTTCTTC	CASSLRGWARETSRYNEQFF
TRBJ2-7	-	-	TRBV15	TGTGCCACCAGCAGAGATGGAAATGCCCTCGAGCAGTACTTC	CATSRDGNALEQYF